Shown below are 18 T cell receptor beta chains from a single sample sequenced in a study of cytomegalovirus exposure and HLA in healthy donors. Use of 60 Vbeta and 13 Jbeta primers characterized the PCR. TCRdb's table, derived via immunoSEQ multiplex PCR, lists solely in-frame clones and lacks some. Of some 85,000 clones listed, approximately 76% are singletons. The sample consisted of PBMCs. These receptors came from a male donor in good health and CMV-seronegative.

This sequence joins TRBV20-1 and TRBJ2-1; a possible D gene is TRBD2 (5 bases). The ends were cut back, 6 bases at V and 8 bases at J, with 11 bases in the middle. CDR1 is DFQATT and CDR2 is SNEGSKA in the germline V gene (reference sequence). The CDR3 is 11 amino acids. CDR3: CSASLAYEQFF. The CDR3 nucleotides read TGCAGTGCGTCGCTAGCTTATGAGCAGTTCTTC.

V is TRBV19 and J is TRBJ2-2; D perhaps matches TRBD1 (6 bases). The CDR3 consists of 15 residues. Per the germline V gene, CDR1 is LNHDA and CDR2 is SQIVND (reference sequence). The V gene lost 7 bases and the J gene lost 7 bases, with 19 bases spanning the gap. The chain's CDR3 is CASTLQGTKDGELFF. DNA of the CDR3: TGTGCCAGTACCCTCCAGGGGACCAAAGACGGGGAGCTGTTTTTT.

The chain joins TRBV6-5 to TRBJ1-4, with D hard to call. V was trimmed by 0 bases and J by 0 bases, leaving 8 bases between them. CDR3 length equals 16 residues. Looked up from germline, CDR1 is MNHEY and CDR2 is SVGAGI. The CDR3 loop is CASSYSPPPTNEKLFF. In DNA, the CDR3 is TGTGCCAGCAGTTACTCTCCTCCCCCAACTAATGAAAAACTGTTTTTT.

Comments on this clone: The junction does not match germline at one end; this may be a read error. The genes are TRBV7-7 and TRBJ2-5; possibly TRBD1 for D (6 bases). The assigned J gene may be wrong: the sequence end matches TRBJ2-7 better. Germline-derived CDR1 and CDR2 are SSHAT and FNYEAQ (reference sequence). The CDR3 extends over 14 amino acids. CDR3 protein: CASSQGTGRYEQYF. CDR3 sequence (DNA): TGTGCTAGCAGCCAGGGGACCGGCCGCTACGAGCAGTACTTC.

The chain combines TRBV28 with TRBJ1-4; D might be TRBD1 (5 bases). Trimming removed 11 bases from V and 3 bases from J, with 19 bases in between. The germline V gene has CDR1 MDHEN and CDR2 SYDVKM. The CDR3 is made up of 15 amino acids. The chain's CDR3 is CAAQRGGFANEKLFF. The DNA of the CDR3 is TGTGCCGCTCAACGGGGGGGGTTCGCTAATGAAAAACTGTTTTTT. Looking up the rest from reference TRBV28 and TRBJ1-4 gives the full variable domain: DVKVTQSSRYLVKRTGEKVFLECVQDMDHENMFWYRQDPGLGLRLIYFSYDVKMKEKGDIPEGYSVSREKKERFSLILESASTNQTSMYLCAAQRGGFANEKLFFGSGTQLSVL.

The rearrangement links TRBV14 to TRBJ2-5; D gene uncertain. The CDR3 has 16 amino acids. The V and J ends lost 1 base and 5 bases respectively, with 17 bases between them. Germline V gene lookup returns CDR1 SGHDN and CDR2 FVKESK. CDR3 DNA sequence: TGTGCCAGCAGCCAAGGCCCCGCCGGGTTGAGGGAGACCCAGTACTTC. The encoded protein is CASSQGPAGLRETQYF.

The chain carries TRBV4-3 and TRBJ1-1; no definite D call. CDR1 LGHNA and CDR2 YSLEER come from the germline V gene. V lost 0 bases to trimming and J lost 7 bases, with 18 bases between them. The CDR3 sequence is 16 residues long. DNA for the CDR3: TGCGCCAGCAGCCAAGAAAGGCGGAAATATATAGTTGAAGCTTTCTTT. Its translation is CASSQERRKYIVEAFF.

The chain uses TRBV6-5 and TRBJ2-7; the D gene is possibly TRBD1 (6 bases). V was shortened by 6 bases and J by 1 base, with 16 bases between the two germline ends. The CDR3 is 15 residues long. The germline V gene has CDR1 MNHEY and CDR2 SVGAGI. CDR3 nucleotides: TGTGCCAGCAGCCGATACAGGGAGCATTCCTACGAGCAGTACTTC. It is translated as CASSRYREHSYEQYF.

The chain is built from TRBV11-3 and TRBJ1-1, with D possibly being TRBD1 (6 bases). Trimming removed 3 bases at V and 0 bases at J, with 11 bases between. Germline V gives CDR1 SGHNT, CDR2 YENEEA. The CDR3 is 15 amino acids. The CDR3 is CASSLEGGVNTEAFF. The CDR3 nucleotides read TGTGCCAGCAGCTTGGAGGGGGGGGTGAACACTGAAGCTTTCTTT.

The chain has TRBV20-1 and TRBJ2-7, with D unclear. Between the trimmed V and J ends, which lost 3 bases and 6 bases, there was a span of 6 bases. The length of the CDR3 is 10 residues. The V gene's germline CDR1 is DFQATT and CDR2 SNEGSKA (reference sequence). The CDR3 loop is CSASLTEQYF. As DNA, the CDR3 is TGCAGTGCTAGTCTAACCGAGCAGTACTTC.

The CDR3 loop is CASSARPQLVGSGNTIYF. CDR3 coding DNA: TGTGCCAGCAGCGCCCGCCCACAGCTCGTGGGCTCTGGAAACACCATATATTTT. The rearrangement joins TRBV9 to TRBJ1-3, with D unresolved. Germline lookup yields CDR1 SGDLS and CDR2 YYNGEE. Deletions cut 3 bases from V and 0 bases from J, with 19 bases between. The CDR3 totals 18 residues.

The J gene is TRBJ1-1, the V gene TRBV18; 9 bases align to TRBD1. The J segment lost 5 bases and the V segment lost 8 bases, leaving 6 bases of the junction unmatched. The CDR3 consists of 13 residues. Germline V gene lookup returns CDR1 KGHSH and CDR2 LQKENI. The CDR3 loop is CASLQGAGTEAFF. Written as DNA, the CDR3 is TGTGCCAGCCTACAGGGGGCGGGAACTGAAGCTTTCTTT.

A few counts support this clone. The chain links TRBV18 to TRBJ1-1, with 8 bases lining up with TRBD1. J gave up 3 bases and V 4 bases, and 7 bases lay outside the gene matches. Germline V lookup: CDR1 KGHSH, CDR2 LQKENI. This CDR3 spans 15 amino acids. The CDR3 is CASSLNPGQDTEAFF. The CDR3 nucleotides read TGTGCCAGCTCACTGAATCCGGGACAGGACACTGAAGCTTTCTTT.

The chain links TRBV6-1 to TRBJ2-3; 8 nucleotides agree with TRBD2. The CDR3 is 15 residues long. CDR1 and CDR2 from the germline V gene are MNHNS and SASEGT. V dropped 3 bases and J dropped 2; count of bases not matched to a gene: 4. CDR3 in amino acids: CASSERRGVTDTQYF. Here the CDR3 DNA reads TGTGCCAGCAGTGAGAGGCGGGGGGTCACAGATACGCAGTATTTT.

The chain has TRBV4-3 and TRBJ1-1, with 8 bases matching TRBD1. Germline V CDR1 and CDR2: LGHNA, YSLEER. The V and J ends lost 0 bases and 4 bases, in that order; junction bases with no gene match: 4. The CDR3 is 15 residues long. CDR3 nucleotides: TGCGCCAGCAGCCAAGAGGACAGGGCGGGCACTGAAGCTTTCTTT. Translated, it gives CASSQEDRAGTEAFF.

The chain links TRBV13 to TRBJ2-5; D perhaps matches TRBD1 (6 bases). This CDR3 contains 12 residues. Trimming removed 5 bases from V and 5 bases from J, with 9 bases in between. Germline V lookup: CDR1 PRHDT, CDR2 FYEKMQ (reference sequence). In nucleotides, the CDR3 is TGTGCCAGCAGCCCGCAGGGGGAGACCCAGTACTTC. Translated, it gives CASSPQGETQYF.

This rearrangement joins TRBV27 to TRBJ1-6; D ambiguous. CDR3 length: 14 amino acids. The ends were cut back, 5 bases at V and 9 bases at J, with 14 bases in the middle. Per germline, CDR1 MNHEY and CDR2 SMNVEV (reference sequence). This chain's CDR3 is CASSPRSLSSPLHF. DNA for the CDR3: TGTGCCAGCAGTCCCCGAAGCCTAAGTTCACCCCTCCACTTT.

This chain uses TRBV4-1 with TRBJ2-7; 8 bases match TRBD1. The CDR3 loop spans 14 amino acids. V lost 4 bases and J lost 3; bases outside the gene matches: 5. Germline V gene sequence: CDR1 MGHRA, CDR2 YSYEKL. CDR3 bases: TGCGCCAGCAGCCCGACAGGGGTAAGCTACGAGCAGTACTTC. This gives the protein CASSPTGVSYEQYF.